Listed below are T cell receptor beta chains from one sample, sequenced in a study of blood T cell repertoires in COVID-19. Profiling relied on immunoSEQ multiplex PCR, and the TCRdb table lists in-frame clones only, not all of them. The repertoire holds 200,000 to 250,000 clones, about 85% seen once, with approximately 12% in the top ten. Material: peripheral blood. All receptors come from a woman under 30 who had recovered from COVID-19. CDR3s include the opening cysteine and the closing phenylalanine or tryptophan. The D gene is left open where the match is weak. Not every row has a clone size; where given, it reads once, few, many or a size class.

d_gene	abundance	j_gene	v_gene	CDR3nt	CDR3aa
-	few	TRBJ1-1	TRBV7-9	TGTGCCAGCAGCTTACAGCCGGCGGACACTGAAGCTTTCTTT	CASSLQPADTEAFF
TRBD2	-	TRBJ2-5	TRBV13	TGTGCCAGCAGCTCCTGGACTAGCGGGAAATCGAGGGGGGAGACCCAGTACTTC	CASSSWTSGKSRGETQYF
-	-	TRBJ1-1	TRBV5-1	TGCGCCAGCAGCCGGACGGGGGACTCGACCACTGAAGCTTTCTTT	CASSRTGDSTTEAFF
TRBD1	-	TRBJ1-4	TRBV6-5	TGTGCCAGCAGAAGACAGGGGGAAGAAAAACTGTTTTTT	CASRRQGEEKLFF
-	-	TRBJ2-1	TRBV27	TGTGCCAGCAGTTCCGGCGGATACAATGAGCAGTTCTTC	CASSSGGYNEQFF
TRBD1	-	TRBJ1-2	TRBV4-1	TGCGCCAGCAGCCAAGTGTTCCGGACAGGGGGAAGGGCCTATGGCTACACCTTC	CASSQVFRTGGRAYGYTF
-	-	TRBJ2-3	TRBV5-1	TGCGCCAGCAGCTTGGTCCCTAGCGGGACAGGTTCTAGCACAGATACGCAGTATTTT	CASSLVPSGTGSSTDTQYF
TRBD2	once	TRBJ2-7	TRBV9	TGTGCCAGCAGCTCAACAGCGGGGGAGCAGTACTTC	CASSSTAGEQYF
TRBD1	-	TRBJ1-4	TRBV5-1	TGCGCCAGCAGCCGGACAGGGGCGGGCGAAAAACTGTTTTTT	CASSRTGAGEKLFF
-	-	TRBJ1-6	TRBV6-4	TGTGCCAGCAGTGACAGGGGTTCACCCCTCCACTTT	CASSDRGSPLHF
-	-	TRBJ2-7	TRBV15	TGTGCCACCAGCAGTCCGGGACTCCCTTTATACGAGCAGTACTTC	CATSSPGLPLYEQYF
-	-	TRBJ2-1	TRBV21-1	TGTGCCAGCAGCAAAGGCGTCCAATACAATGAGCAGTTCTTC	CASSKGVQYNEQFF
-	-	TRBJ2-5	TRBV5-4	TGTGCCAGCAGCTTGGCCGCCAGTCAAGAGACCCAGTACTTC	CASSLAASQETQYF
-	-	TRBJ2-1	TRBV5-6	TGTGCCAGCAGCCGGGACTTGCCCTACAATGAGCAGTTCTTC	CASSRDLPYNEQFF
TRBD1	-	TRBJ1-5	TRBV19	TGTGCCACTACGACAGGGAATAATCAGCCCCAGCATTTT	CATTTGNNQPQHF
-	-	TRBJ1-1	TRBV9	TGTGCCAGCAGCGTAGTAACACAGAACACTGAAGCTTTCTTT	CASSVVTQNTEAFF
-	-	TRBJ2-1	TRBV27	TGTGCCAGCAGTTTAGCGGCTAGCTCCTACAATGAGCAGTTCTTC	CASSLAASSYNEQFF
-	few	TRBJ2-2	TRBV27	TGTGCCAGCAGTCCAGGGTACGGCACCGGGGAGCTGTTTTTT	CASSPGYGTGELFF
TRBD1	-	TRBJ1-1	TRBV5-8	TGTGCCAGCAGCTTTGGACAGGGGGTTTGGAACACTGAAGCTTTCTTT	CASSFGQGVWNTEAFF
-	few	TRBJ2-7	TRBV15	TGTGCCACCAGCACCGGGGGGCTCTCGTCCTACGAGCAGTACTTC	CATSTGGLSSYEQYF
-	-	TRBJ1-5	TRBV6-5	TGTGCCAGCAGTTATGGTCAGGGTAACCAGCCCCAGCATTTT	CASSYGQGNQPQHF
-	-	TRBJ2-1	TRBV4-3	TGCGCCAGCAGCCAAGCCCAGGGCCCCTACAATGAGCAGTTCTTC	CASSQAQGPYNEQFF
TRBD1	-	TRBJ2-3	TRBV6-5	TGTGCCATCCCGGGACAGTACACAGATACGCAGTATTTT	CAIPGQYTDTQYF
TRBD1	few	TRBJ2-7	TRBV2	TGTGCCAGCTCGGGACAGGGTACCTACGAGCAGTACTTC	CASSGQGTYEQYF
-	-	TRBJ2-7	TRBV11-2	TGTGCCAGCAGGAGCTTGGGGGCGTGGGAGCAGTACTTC	CASRSLGAWEQYF
TRBD2	-	TRBJ2-1	TRBV23-1	TGCGCCAGCACCATGACTAGCGGGCAATCCGATTCCAATGAGCAGTTCTTC	CASTMTSGQSDSNEQFF
-	-	TRBJ2-4	TRBV27	TGTGCCAGCAGTACCTTGGCGGGGCGGCCCTTAGCCAAAAACATTCAGTACTTC	CASSTLAGRPLAKNIQYF
TRBD1	-	TRBJ2-7	TRBV30	TGTGCCTGCTACAGGGGGTCCGAGCAGTACTTC	CACYRGSEQYF
TRBD2	-	TRBJ2-1	TRBV18	TGTGCCAGCTCACCATACTGGACTAGCGCCTCGGAGCAGTTCTTC	CASSPYWTSASEQFF
TRBD1	-	TRBJ1-4	TRBV7-8	TGTGCCAGCAGCACCGGGACAGGGCAAGAAAAACTGTTTTTT	CASSTGTGQEKLFF
-	-	TRBJ2-6	TRBV2	TGTGCCAGCAACAACAGGGCTGGGGCCAACGTCCTGACTTTC	CASNNRAGANVLTF
TRBD1	-	TRBJ2-5	TRBV6-5	TGTGCCAGCAGCCCGGGACAGCCCCAAGAGACCCAGTACTTC	CASSPGQPQETQYF
TRBD2	-	TRBJ2-1	TRBV4-1	TGCGCCAGCAGCCTCCTGGGACTAGCAGTCGACAATGAGCAGTTCTTC	CASSLLGLAVDNEQFF
-	-	TRBJ1-2	TRBV27	TGTGCCAGCACCCCTTCGGGGGGCGCTTACCTGCCTTATGGCTACACCTTC	CASTPSGGAYLPYGYTF
-	-	TRBJ2-7	TRBV12-3/TRBV12-4	TGTGCCAGCAGTCCGGGGGTCCCGTACGAGCAGTACTTC	CASSPGVPYEQYF
-	-	TRBJ1-4	TRBV5-8	TGTGCCAGCAGCTTGGCGGGAACTCGGGAAAAACTGTTTTTT	CASSLAGTREKLFF
TRBD1	-	TRBJ2-1	TRBV6-5	TGTGCCAGCAGTTACGGGACAGCTTACAATGAGCAGTTCTTC	CASSYGTAYNEQFF
-	-	TRBJ1-2	TRBV5-1	TGCGCCAGCAGCTTGATTGCAGGGGCGGACTATGGCTACACCTTC	CASSLIAGADYGYTF
TRBD2	-	TRBJ2-7	TRBV4-2	TGTGCCAGCAGTCTAGGGGCACTAGCGGCCTACGAGCAGTACTTC	CASSLGALAAYEQYF
-	-	TRBJ2-1	TRBV29-1	TGCAGCGTTGAAGACACTCCCTCGGGGGGCCAATACAATGAGCAGTTCTTC	CSVEDTPSGGQYNEQFF